This T cell receptor (beta chain) was documented in a study of blood T cell repertoires in COVID-19 (dated by TCRdb to 2018 to 2020). Study-level background: Samples covering the acute and convalescent phases of COVID-19 were provided by collaborators in the United States, Italy and Spain. Samples came from the ongoing ImmuneRACE study (first 160 participants) plus 1,254 subjects from 6 global collaborators. Nearly every sample came with metadata listing a de-identified subject ID, COVID-19 status, age in years and sex. Where HLA class I and class II types were available, the types were taken from metadata supplied by the sample provider, not from assay-based typing. The material from the prospective study consisted of cDNA or gDNA derived from T cells, B-cell-depleted T cells, or PBMCs. The repertoires were made available in a free public database intended to serve as a resource for research on the immune response to SARS-CoV-2. Subjects who had been exposed to COVID-19, were actively infected with it, or had recovered from it provided the deeply sampled blood TCRbeta repertoires that made up the dataset.

What the research found in general, with its limitations: How much clinical and demographic metadata was included differed by source and by participant, and the metadata was provided uncurated.

One collaborating source in Seattle enrolled patients during active infection and followed them longitudinally through the course of disease. Collaborating institutions collected whole blood in K2EDTA tubes following their own protocols. Collaborator samples were shipped for TCRbeta analysis as frozen whole blood, isolated PBMCs, or DNA extracted from either sample type. As to this clone: The antigen it binds to is not known. Nothing much larger sits one base from this clone, and base qualities are not available.

The immunoSEQ Assay, a bias-controlled multiplex PCR, was used to amplify TCRbeta CDR3 regions from genomic DNA. For the original study's pipeline: Nucleated cell counts per sample were estimated from amplification of reference gene primers within the assay. Sequence reads were collapsed and filtered to measure the absolute abundance of every unique TCRbeta CDR3 rearrangement. For each sample, productive Simpson clonality was calculated as the square root of Simpson's diversity index across productive rearrangements. TCRdb holds this immuneACCESS table with in-frame rearrangements only. Some clones are missing; in checked studies, unresolved V genes explain under half, and the rest has no known cause. V and J calls and clone size follow that table, whereas D and trimming were derived from the DNA. The sample yields about 360,000 clones; 80% to 90% were counted once. The top ten constitute around 7.4% of the sample.

Spanning cysteine to phenylalanine, the CDR3 consists of 13 amino acids. Only the CDR3 portion is preserved as DNA: 39 bases, with reading frame beginning at the first base. For CDR1 and CDR2, the germline V gene lists SGHRS and YFSETQ. V trim: 4 bases; J trim: 4 bases; unmatched bases: 2. Here the chain combines TRBV5-1 and TRBJ1-1; 9 bases in the junction line up with TRBD1. Sequenced: peripheral blood. The origin of this receptor is a woman aged 55-69 years with COVID-19, enrolled during active disease. The bases read TGCGCCAGCAGCCCGGACAGGGGCACTGAAGCTTTCTTT. The translation is CASSPDRGTEAFF.